These T cell receptor beta chains were read from a single sample in a study of cytomegalovirus exposure and HLA in healthy donors. The data were produced by immunoSEQ multiplex PCR, yet TCRdb's version contains in-frame clones alone and is incomplete. The sample comprises approximately 120,000 clones, approximately 10% of which are singletons, and around 4.6% rests with the top ten. The source material was PBMCs. The receptors stem from a woman under 30 in good health and CMV-seropositive. CDR3s include the opening cysteine and the closing phenylalanine or tryptophan. The order of the fields is J gene, D gene, V gene, clone size, CDR3 DNA, CDR3 protein. A D gene is named only where the DNA matches it firmly. Part of the rows lack a size; the others show once, few, many or a class for expanded clones.

TRBJ1-3 - TRBV7-3 - TGTGCCAGCAACCCAGGGACACGACCTGGAAACACCATATATTTT CASNPGTRPGNTIYF
TRBJ1-1 TRBD1 TRBV30 few TGTGCCTGGAGCCTTCGGGACAGACGAAACACTGAAGCTTTCTTT CAWSLRDRRNTEAFF
TRBJ2-1 TRBD1 TRBV6-6 few TGTGCCAGCAGTTACTCGGGACAGGGGGTGGTAAATGAGCAGTTCTTC CASSYSGQGVVNEQFF
TRBJ2-1 TRBD1 TRBV27 few TGTGCCAGCAGTTTACGGGACAGGGGATCGTATGAGCAGTTCTTC CASSLRDRGSYEQFF
TRBJ2-1 TRBD1 TRBV29-1 few TGCAGCGTTGATATGGGGACAGGGAGCAATGAGCAGTTCTTC CSVDMGTGSNEQFF
TRBJ2-1 TRBD2 TRBV7-3 - TGTGCCAGCAGTAGAGCGACTAGCGGGATGAATGAGCAGTTCTTC CASSRATSGMNEQFF
TRBJ1-1 - TRBV7-9 few TGTGCCAGCAGCTTAAAACCCCTGCCCTTGGGGAGCACTGAAGCTTTCTTT CASSLKPLPLGSTEAFF
TRBJ2-1 TRBD2 TRBV30 few TGTGCCTGGACAGAGACTAGCGGGGATGAGCAGTTCTTC CAWTETSGDEQFF
TRBJ2-1 - TRBV7-9 few TGTGCCAGCAGCTTAGTTGGGCGGGGGCTCGAAGGGAATGAGCAGTTCTTC CASSLVGRGLEGNEQFF
TRBJ2-3 - TRBV18 few TGTGCCAGCTCACCTAGACAGGAGGATACGCAGTATTTT CASSPRQEDTQYF
TRBJ2-1 - TRBV7-9 few TGTGCCAGCAGCCCAACTCTTCGGGTCTACAATGAGCAGTTCTTC CASSPTLRVYNEQFF
TRBJ2-7 TRBD2 TRBV30 few TGTGCCTGGAGTGTCGCGGGAGGGCCTAGCGAGCAGTACTTC CAWSVAGGPSEQYF
TRBJ2-1 - TRBV5-6 - TGTGCCAGCAGCTGGACACGGACGGACGGCGTGGGAGAGCAGTTCTTC CASSWTRTDGVGEQFF
TRBJ2-7 - TRBV7-6 - TGTGCCAGCAGCGTAAGGCCAGGGGTTTGGGACGAGCAGTACTTC CASSVRPGVWDEQYF
TRBJ1-2 TRBD1 TRBV13 - TGTGCCAGCAGCACAAAGTTAACAGGGGTCCAAGCTAACTATGGCTACACCTTC CASSTKLTGVQANYGYTF
TRBJ2-7 - TRBV7-9 - TGTGCCAGCAGCCGCCCGACAGGGACTGCCGACGAGCAGTACTTC CASSRPTGTADEQYF
TRBJ1-1 TRBD1 TRBV19 few TGTGCCAGTAGAGACAGGGCCGCGAACACTGAAGCTTTCTTT CASRDRAANTEAFF
TRBJ1-1 TRBD1 TRBV11-2 - TGTGCCAGCAGCTGGGACAGGGGTGACACTGAAGCTTTCTTT CASSWDRGDTEAFF
TRBJ2-3 TRBD1 TRBV28 - TGTGCCAGCAGTTTGCGGACAGGGGGCGCAGATACGCAGTATTTT CASSLRTGGADTQYF
TRBJ2-3 - TRBV10-3 few TGTGCCATCAGATACACAGATACGCAGTATTTT CAIRYTDTQYF
TRBJ2-7 TRBD1 TRBV19 - TGTGCCAGCAAAAATCTGGGACAGGGGGCGGGCGAGCAGTACTTC CASKNLGQGAGEQYF
TRBJ2-1 - TRBV6-4 - TGTGCCAGCAGGTCACAGGGTTCTTTTCAAAATGAGCAGTTCTTC CASRSQGSFQNEQFF